These T cell receptor beta chains were read from a single sample in a study of T cell repertoires in cytomegalovirus infection. TCRdb passed the reads through MiXCR, listing each CDR3 protein once. This sample has approximately 630,000 distinct CDR3 sequences, with roughly a quarter found just once. The sample taken for sequencing was CD8+ T cells from PBMCs. Receptors originate from a human donor in good health (CMV status not recorded). Some clones in this sample may be carry-over from other donors' samples. Each CDR3 is given with its conserved first and last residue. The D gene is left open where the match is weak. Some rows have no size entry. The others give once, few or many, or a class for an expanded clone.

TRBV20-1	NA	TRBJ2-1	TRBD1	CSASSMTGLDEQFF	TGCAGTGCTAGTTCCATGACAGGGCTGGATGAGCAGTTCTTC
TRBV7-9	NA	TRBJ2-1	NA	CASSPSGTLNNEQFF	TGTGCCAGCAGCCCATCCGGGACACTCAACAATGAGCAGTTCTTC
TRBV12-3/TRBV12-4	many	TRBJ2-5	NA	CASSGGQETQYF	TGTGCCAGCAGCGGGGGCCAGGAGACCCAGTACTTC
TRBV9	NA	TRBJ2-2	NA	CASSPMGTNTGELFF	TGTGCCAGCAGCCCCATGGGAACGAACACCGGGGAGCTGTTTTTT
TRBV6-1	many	TRBJ1-6	NA	CASSSPYDLLRSSPLHF	TGTGCCAGCAGTTCCCCCTATGACCTTCTCCGATCATCACCCCTCCACTTT
TRBV6-5	few	TRBJ2-5	NA	CASSYSIQGGKTQYF	TGTGCCAGCAGTTACTCAATCCAGGGAGGAAAGACCCAGTACTTC
TRBV20-1	NA	TRBJ2-5	TRBD2	CSARDPFASGTWTQYF	TGCAGTGCTAGAGATCCGTTCGCTAGCGGCACATGGACCCAGTACTTC
TRBV11-3	NA	TRBJ2-7	NA	CASSSYRDGEGEQYF	TGTGCCAGCAGCTCCTACCGGGACGGGGAAGGGGAGCAGTACTTC
TRBV6-1	NA	TRBJ2-2	NA	CASRIGQIGELFF	TGTGCCAGCAGAATCGGACAGATCGGGGAGCTGTTTTTT
TRBV7-3	many	TRBJ2-1	NA	CASSPRGESEQFF	TGTGCCAGCAGCCCACGAGGGGAGTCTGAGCAGTTCTTC
TRBV12-3/TRBV12-4	few	TRBJ2-6	NA	CASSPGRGAGANVLTF	TGTGCCAGCAGCCCCGGGCGGGGCGCTGGGGCCAACGTCCTGACTTTC
TRBV4-1	NA	TRBJ1-5	NA	CASSDYIGLPQHF	TGCGCCAGCAGCGACTACATAGGATTGCCTCAGCATTTT
TRBV23-1	NA	TRBJ2-5	NA	CASSQSKVWGKETQYF	TGCGCCAGCAGTCAATCTAAAGTTTGGGGCAAAGAGACCCAGTACTTC
TRBV9	NA	TRBJ2-1	TRBD2	CASTGGAPRGEQFF	TGTGCCAGCACCGGGGGGGCTCCTCGGGGTGAGCAGTTCTTC
TRBV11-3	few	TRBJ2-1	NA	CASSTQGVEQFF	TGTGCCAGCAGTACACAGGGTGTAGAGCAGTTCTTC
TRBV15	NA	TRBJ2-1	NA	CATSRATDFSLYNEQFF	TGTGCCACCAGCAGAGCTACAGATTTCTCCTTATACAATGAGCAGTTCTTC
TRBV20-1	few	TRBJ2-5	NA	CSASWGWSETQYF	TGCAGTGCTAGTTGGGGATGGAGCGAGACCCAGTACTTC
TRBV20-1	NA	TRBJ2-5	TRBD2	CSARDGLAGGPGQETQYF	TGCAGTGCTAGAGATGGACTAGCGGGGGGGCCGGGGCAAGAGACCCAGTACTTC